This TCR beta chain was sequenced during a study of blood T cell repertoires in COVID-19. The protocol was immunoSEQ multiplex PCR, while the TCRdb copy is restricted to in-frame clones and leaves out a portion. The table shows 110,000 or so clones, with about 88% occurring only once. The CDR3 loop spans 15 amino acids. CDR1 is LGHNA, CDR2 YSLEER, per germline. V was pared by 3 bases and J by 4 bases, with 2 bases of the junction left unmatched. This clone came up a few times. The chain has TRBV4-3 and TRBJ2-1; 11 bases line up with TRBD2. The sequenced sample consisted of peripheral blood. The sequence derives from a woman aged 70-85 years who had recovered from COVID-19. In DNA form, the CDR3 reads TGCGCCAGCAGCCAGGGGACTAGCGGTTACAATGAGCAGTTCTTC. Amino acids: CASSQGTSGYNEQFF.